Shown below are 25 T cell receptor beta chains from a single sample sequenced in a study of shared clonotypes between healthy human individuals. Only in-frame clones appear in the TCRdb table, and some are missing; sequencing was by immunoSEQ multiplex PCR. This sample has over 2 million clones, with 85% to 95% found just once. The sample taken for sequencing was naive CD4+ T cells sorted from blood. Regarding subset: CD45RA+ positively selected. These receptors came from a man younger than 30 in good health.

The chain is built from TRBV7-9 and TRBJ1-1, with D hard to call. Trimming took 5 bases from V and 3 from J, leaving 10 bases between them. The CDR3 totals 13 residues. Germline CDR1 reads SEHNR; CDR2 reads FQNEAQ (reference sequence). For the CDR3, the DNA is TGTGCCAGCAGCGCTATAGGATACACTGAAGCTTTCTTT. Its protein product is CASSAIGYTEAFF. The full variable domain, rest sourced from reference TRBV7-9 and TRBJ1-1, is DTGVSQNPRHKITKRGQNVTFRCDPISEHNRLYWYRQTLGQGPEFLTYFQNEAQLEKSRLLSDRFSAERPKGSFSTLEIQRTEQGDSAMYLCASSAIGYTEAFFGQGTRLTVV.

Note on this clone: Just one base apart from a much larger clone, this may be a read error. This sequence joins TRBV6-6 and TRBJ2-7, with 9 bases matching TRBD2. The CDR3 contains 15 residues. Germline lookup yields CDR1 MNHNY and CDR2 SVGAGI (reference sequence). The CDR3 protein is CAARRGGRDKDEQYF. The CDR3 nucleotides are TGTGCTGCGCGCCGCGGCGGGAGGGACAAAGACGAGCAGTACTTC.

The V gene is TRBV4-3, the J gene TRBJ2-7; TRBD1 might be the D (6 bases). Per germline, CDR1 LGHNA and CDR2 YSLEER. The CDR3 totals 16 residues. With 3 bases removed from V and 3 bases from J, the gap between germline ends came to 18 bases. CDR3 sequence reads: CASSHLPGTLLYEQYF. CDR3 nucleotide sequence: TGCGCCAGCAGCCACCTTCCCGGGACACTACTCTACGAGCAGTACTTC.

The V gene is TRBV15, the J gene TRBJ1-6, with TRBD1 as a possible D gene (6 bases). The CDR3 runs to 15 residues. V was shortened by 0 bases and J by 7 bases, with 10 bases between the two germline ends. Germline CDR1 LNHNV, CDR2 YYDKDF (reference sequence). The CDR3 region is CATSREDRPNSPLHF. The CDR3 coding sequence is TGTGCCACCAGCAGAGAAGACAGGCCCAATTCACCCCTCCACTTT.

The rearrangement joins TRBV6-5 to TRBJ1-1, with D possibly being TRBD1 (6 bases). The CDR3 length is 15 residues. The germline V and J ends were trimmed by 0 bases and 1 base, with 9 bases remaining between them. Germline values: CDR1 MNHEY, CDR2 SVGAGI. This CDR3 is CASSYSIQGNTEAFF. CDR3 bases: TGTGCCAGCAGTTACTCGATACAGGGGAACACTGAAGCTTTCTTT.

The CDR3 region has the DNA TGTGCCAGCAGCTCCGGATCAGGGGGGAACACTGAAGCTTTCTTT. Residues: CASSSGSGGNTEAFF. This sequence joins TRBV5-4 and TRBJ1-1; 7 bases match TRBD1. The trim removed 3 bases at V and 1 base at J, leaving 6 bases unmatched. This CDR3 is 15 amino acids long. Germline assignment: CDR1 SGHNT and CDR2 YYREEE (reference sequence).

The chain uses TRBV5-1 and TRBJ2-3; TRBD1 agrees at 8 bases. The junction had 5 bases not matched to a gene; V was cut back by 4 bases and J by 4 bases. This CDR3 contains 14 residues. Germline CDR1 SGHRS, CDR2 YFSETQ. The CDR3 DNA reads as TGCGCCAGCAGCGTTCGGACAGGGCCAGATACGCAGTATTTT. Translating gives CASSVRTGPDTQYF.

The J gene is TRBJ2-1, the V gene TRBV7-9; 7 bases agree with TRBD2. From germline, CDR1 is SEHNR and CDR2 FQNEAQ (reference sequence). V lost 0 bases, J lost 4 bases, and 3 bases stayed unmatched. The CDR3 contains 15 residues. The CDR3 loop is CASSLAGRGYNEQFF. Here the CDR3 DNA reads TGTGCCAGCAGCTTAGCGGGGAGGGGTTACAATGAGCAGTTCTTC.

In this sample, this clone turned up once. V gene TRBV2 combines with J gene TRBJ2-2; D not resolved. This CDR3 is built from 14 residues. In germline, CDR1 is SNHLY, CDR2 FYNNEI. Between the trimmed V and J ends, which lost 3 bases and 6 bases, there was a span of 11 bases. CDR3 loop: CASSDGPTPGELFF. The CDR3 DNA reads TGTGCCAGCAGTGACGGCCCCACCCCCGGGGAGCTGTTTTTT. Full variable domain (outside the CDR3, taken from reference TRBV2 and TRBJ2-2): EPEVTQTPSHQVTQMGQEVILRCVPISNHLYFYWYRQILGQKVEFLVSFYNNEISEKSEIFDDQFSVERPDGSNFTLKIRSTKLEDSAMYFCASSDGPTPGELFFGEGSRLTVL.

The chain combines TRBV28 with TRBJ2-7; 9 nucleotides match TRBD1. V was pared by 5 bases and J by 12 bases, with 14 bases of the junction left unmatched. Germline CDR1 MDHEN, CDR2 SYDVKM. The CDR3 sequence is 14 residues long. The DNA for the CDR3 is TGTGCCAGCAGTACAACCGGGACAGGGACGGACAGGTACTTC. Residues: CASSTTGTGTDRYF.

The rearrangement links TRBV6-6 to TRBJ1-4; 8 bases are a match to TRBD1. There are 16 residues in the CDR3. V shed 3 bases, J shed 7 bases, and the junction held 10 bases outside the gene matches. Germline CDR1 reads MNHNY; CDR2 reads SVGAGI (reference sequence). The CDR3 loop reads CASSYLSGTGGEKLFF. Here the CDR3 DNA reads TGTGCCAGCAGTTATCTGAGCGGGACAGGAGGTGAAAAACTGTTTTTT.

V gene TRBV29-1 combines with J gene TRBJ1-2, with a tentative D call TRBD1 (5 bases). The CDR3 sequence is 15 residues long. The V and J ends lost 4 bases and 4 bases respectively, with 19 bases between them. Per the germline V gene, CDR1 is SQVTM and CDR2 is ANQGSEA. CDR3 residues: CSVAAGAGWGYGYTF. CDR3 sequence (DNA): TGCAGCGTTGCCGCTGGGGCAGGTTGGGGCTATGGCTACACCTTC.

V and J are TRBV19 and TRBJ1-1; 12 nucleotides match TRBD1. The CDR3 is 15 amino acids. Germline V lookup: CDR1 LNHDA, CDR2 SQIVND (reference sequence). V was pared by 4 bases and J by 11 bases, with 11 bases of the junction left unmatched. CDR3 region: CASSKPGTGGAGAFF. CDR3 nucleotides: TGTGCCAGTAGTAAGCCCGGGACAGGGGGCGCTGGGGCTTTCTTT. Using reference TRBV19 and TRBJ1-1 for the parts outside the CDR3, the full variable domain is DGGITQSPKYLFRKEGQNVTLSCEQNLNHDAMYWYRQDPGQGLRLIYYSQIVNDFQKGDIAEGYSVSREKKESFPLTVTSAQKNPTAFYLCASSKPGTGGAGAFFGQGTRLTVV.

This clone was counted a single time. The chain combines TRBV10-3 with TRBJ2-5, with 8 bases fitting TRBD2. Per the germline V gene, CDR1 is ENHRY and CDR2 is SYGVKD. V lost 6 bases and J lost 5; bases outside the gene matches: 5. The length of the CDR3 is 13 residues. The chain's CDR3 is CAIRGLGGETQYF. As DNA, the CDR3 is TGTGCCATCAGGGGACTAGGTGGGGAGACCCAGTACTTC.

This sequence joins TRBV7-2 and TRBJ2-3; D is perhaps TRBD2 (5 bases). The CDR3 runs 16 residues. In germline, CDR1 is SGHTA, CDR2 FQGNSA. Trimming took 0 bases from V and 3 from J, leaving 13 bases between them. CDR3 loop: CASSLASAAVTDTQYF. In DNA form, the CDR3 reads TGTGCCAGCAGCTTAGCGTCTGCAGCGGTTACAGATACGCAGTATTTT.

The table lists this clone with a count of one. The gene calls are TRBV7-9 and TRBJ2-7, with 10 positions matching TRBD2. The J segment lost 5 bases and the V segment lost 0 bases, leaving 4 bases of the junction unmatched. The CDR3 totals 15 residues. The germline V gene encodes CDR1 SEHNR and CDR2 FQNEAQ (reference sequence). CDR3 sequence reads: CASSLAAGGPHEQYF. For the CDR3, the DNA is TGTGCCAGCAGCTTAGCAGCGGGAGGGCCTCACGAGCAGTACTTC.

V is TRBV7-9 and J is TRBJ1-6; D is perhaps TRBD1 (6 bases). The V gene lost 5 bases and the J gene lost 10 bases, with 15 bases spanning the gap. Germline V gene sequence: CDR1 SEHNR, CDR2 FQNEAQ (reference sequence). The CDR3 spans 14 residues. In DNA, the CDR3 is TGTGCCAGCAGCCTGAAAGGGGGAAGCTCACCCCTCCACTTT. Its protein is CASSLKGGSSPLHF.

The chain joins TRBV6-1 to TRBJ1-3; D unclear. Germline-derived CDR1 and CDR2 are MNHNS and SASEGT. CDR3 length: 13 residues. Trimming shortened V by 7 bases and J by 4 bases, and 11 bases separated the two germline ends. The CDR3 is CASKRAAGNTIYF. As DNA, the CDR3 is TGTGCCAGCAAAAGGGCAGCGGGAAACACCATATATTTT.

The chain uses TRBV7-8 and TRBJ2-7; 10 bases agree with TRBD1. The CDR3 consists of 16 residues. Per the germline V gene, CDR1 is SGHVS and CDR2 is FQNEAQ. With V trimmed by 6 bases and J by 0 bases, 8 bases remained unmatched. In DNA form, the CDR3 reads TGTGCCAGCAGTTTACGGGACAGGGGAGTCTCCTACGAGCAGTACTTC. Amino acid sequence: CASSLRDRGVSYEQYF.

The rearrangement links TRBV15 to TRBJ2-1; 11 nucleotides line up with TRBD1. The CDR3 sequence is 17 residues long. With V trimmed by 8 bases and J by 6 bases, 15 bases remained unmatched. CDR1 is LNHNV and CDR2 is YYDKDF in the germline V gene (reference sequence). The CDR3 spells CATQTDRDRGYFNEQFF. The DNA for the CDR3 is TGTGCCACCCAAACAGACCGGGACAGGGGGTACTTCAATGAGCAGTTCTTC.

As regards this clone: One base separates it from a far larger clone, so it is likely a read error. The same CDR3 can be traced to other DNA sequences in this sample. This chain uses TRBV7-9 with TRBJ2-3; D gene uncertain. This CDR3 region has 13 residues. Per the germline V gene, CDR1 is SEHNR and CDR2 is FQNEAQ (reference sequence). Trimming cost V 1 base and J 1 base, with 3 bases left between them. The CDR3 sequence: CASSLVGTDTQYF. The CDR3 DNA reads as TGTGCCAGCAGCTTAGTGGGCACAGATACGCAGTATTTT. Together with reference TRBV7-9 and TRBJ2-3, the CDR3 gives the full variable domain: DTGVSQNPRHKITKRGQNVTFRCDPISEHNRLYWYRQTLGQGPEFLTYFQNEAQLEKSRLLSDRFSAERPKGSFSTLEIQRTEQGDSAMYLCASSLVGTDTQYFGPGTRLTVL.

V and J are TRBV4-1 and TRBJ1-5, with TRBD1 identical over 9 bases. The CDR3 has 18 residues. V dropped 2 bases and J dropped 2; count of bases not matched to a gene: 10. Germline V gene data show CDR1 as MGHRA and CDR2 as YSYEKL. The chain's CDR3 is CASSQPTGGWVGNQPQHF. The CDR3 coding sequence is TGCGCCAGCAGCCAACCTACAGGGGGCTGGGTGGGCAATCAGCCCCAGCATTTT.

V usage is TRBV9 and J usage is TRBJ2-4; TRBD1 matches at 8 bases. Germline V lookup: CDR1 SGDLS, CDR2 YYNGEE. Unmatched junction bases numbered 9, after V lost 4 bases and J lost 12 bases. The CDR3 runs 13 residues. In DNA, the CDR3 is TGTGCCAGCAGCCTAAGTACAGGGGGGACTCAGTACTTC. It is translated as CASSLSTGGTQYF.

The chain links TRBV4-1 to TRBJ2-7, with D tentatively TRBD2 (5 bases). V gave up 1 base and J gave up 5 bases, with 15 bases separating them. CDR3 length equals 15 residues. CDR1 is MGHRA and CDR2 is YSYEKL in the germline V gene. In DNA form, the CDR3 reads TGCGCCAGCAGCCAAGGGCGCCTAGCTGTGAACGAGCAGTACTTC. Protein sequence: CASSQGRLAVNEQYF.

The rearrangement links TRBV30 to TRBJ1-1; D gene unclear. The CDR3 loop spans 13 amino acids. Germline loops: CDR1 GTSNPN, CDR2 SVGIG (reference sequence). Trimming stripped 4 bases from V and 0 bases from J, with 9 bases between. The CDR3 region has the DNA TGTGCCTGGACGACCCACCTGAACACTGAAGCTTTCTTT. It encodes CAWTTHLNTEAFF.